These 12 T cell receptor beta chains originate from one sample sequenced in a study of CD8 T cells in ankylosing spondylitis. No cognate antigen is known for these TCRs. Using its own MiXCR run on the 5' RACE reads, TCRdb lists one record per CDR3 protein. The data show just under 550,000 distinct CDR3 sequences, over 9.5% seen once. General study findings and limits: Ankylosing spondylitis blood appeared to carry a characteristic TCR beta motif of fewer than 10 highly homologous variants.

The sequenced sample consisted of blood, either unsorted or a sorted T cell fraction (not recorded which). These receptors all come from a male donor with ankylosing spondylitis.

This clonotype was seen only a few times. The genes are TRBV12-3 or TRBV12-4 and TRBJ2-1; D not certain. The CDR3 runs 12 residues. The V and J ends lost 1 base and 11 bases respectively, with 9 bases between them. The DNA of the CDR3 is TGTGCCAGCAGTTTAGGGGCAGTACAGCAGTTCTTC. Its translation: CASSLGAVQQFF.

V usage is TRBV6-1 and J usage is TRBJ1-1; 7 nucleotides agree with TRBD1. V was pared by 8 bases and J by 1 base, with 10 bases of the junction left unmatched. The CDR3 totals 15 residues. The germline V gene encodes CDR1 MNHNS and CDR2 SASEGT. The CDR3 loop reads CASALEGARNTEAFF. The CDR3 region has the DNA TGTGCCAGCGCCCTGGAGGGGGCGCGGAACACTGAAGCTTTCTTT.

There are a few counts of this clonotype. The chain employs TRBV6-1 and TRBJ1-1; D is undetermined. This CDR3 is 14 amino acids long. Germline loops: CDR1 MNHNS, CDR2 SASEGT. Trimming left V 3 bases short and J 8 bases short, with 16 bases between. The CDR3 DNA reads as TGTGCCAGCAGTGAGTTCTTTCTGGAATCAGAAGCTTTCTTT. Translated: CASSEFFLESEAFF.

In this sample, this clonotype turned up many times. V and J are TRBV7-2 and TRBJ2-7, with 8 bases that match TRBD1. This CDR3 is 14 amino acids long. V dropped 2 bases and J dropped 2; count of bases not matched to a gene: 2. Germline loops: CDR1 SGHTA, CDR2 FQGNSA. The CDR3 DNA sequence: TGTGCCAGCAGCTTATTGACAGGGGCCTACGAGCAGTACGTC. It translates to CASSLLTGAYEQYV.

V usage is TRBV6-1 and J usage is TRBJ2-1; possible D gene TRBD2, 5 bases. The V gene lost 4 bases and the J gene lost 3 bases, with 16 bases spanning the gap. CDR1 is MNHNS, CDR2 SASEGT, per germline. The CDR3 is 16 amino acids. The DNA of the CDR3 is TGTGCCAGCAGTGGACCCCCGGTGGCGGGCTACAATGAGCAGTTCTTC. This codes for CASSGPPVAGYNEQFF.

The chain employs TRBV12-3 or TRBV12-4 and TRBJ1-1; 9 bases map to TRBD1. The V segment lost 6 bases and the J segment 6 bases; nucleotides outside the gene matches: 8. The CDR3 spans 14 residues. The CDR3 is CASSLGQGRSEAFF. In DNA form, the CDR3 reads TGTGCCAGCAGCCTGGGACAGGGACGATCTGAAGCTTTCTTT.

Only a few counts were recorded for this clonotype. The chain joins TRBV3-1 to TRBJ2-7; TRBD2 aligns across 11 bases. Trimming cost V 7 bases and J 3 bases; bases outside gene matches: 17. Germline values: CDR1 LGHDT, CDR2 YNNKEL (reference sequence). The CDR3 loop spans 18 amino acids. The CDR3 here is CASTESPHGTSGIYEQYV. DNA for the CDR3: TGTGCCAGCACCGAATCCCCACACGGGACTAGCGGTATCTACGAGCAGTACGTC.

This chain connects TRBV5-1 to TRBJ1-6; no firm D call. This CDR3 region has 15 residues. CDR1 is SGHRS and CDR2 is YFSETQ in the germline V gene. Trimming cost V 0 bases and J 7 bases, with 11 bases left between them. The CDR3 bases are TGCGCCAGCAGCTTGGAGGGCCAGCTAAATTCACCCCTCCACTTT. Its translation: CASSLEGQLNSPLHF. Complete variable domain (other parts from reference TRBV5-1 and TRBJ1-6): KAGVTQTPRYLIKTRGQQVTLSCSPISGHRSVSWYQQTPGQGLQFLFEYFSETQRNKGNFPGRFSGRQFSNSRSEMNVSTLELGDSALYLCASSLEGQLNSPLHFGNGTRLTVT.

This clonotype turned up a few times. The chain combines TRBV6-1 with TRBJ2-7; 11 bases match TRBD1. Losses at the gene ends were 6 bases for V and 5 bases for J; bases not matched to a gene: 3. The germline V gene encodes CDR1 MNHNS and CDR2 SASEGT. CDR3 length: 13 residues. The CDR3 sequence: CASRRDRGNEQYV. In DNA form, the CDR3 reads TGTGCCAGCAGACGGGACAGGGGGAACGAGCAGTACGTC.

This chain connects TRBV20-1 to TRBJ1-6; 9 bases are a match to TRBD1. Per germline, CDR1 DFQATT and CDR2 SNEGSKA (reference sequence). V dropped 5 bases and J dropped 5; count of bases not matched to a gene: 16. CDR3 length: 18 amino acids. The CDR3 bases are TGCAGTGCTGAGGATGGGACACAGGGGGCACGGGATAATTCACCCCTCCACTTT. Translated, it gives CSAEDGTQGARDNSPLHF.

In its sample, this clonotype was seen many times. The V and J genes are TRBV10-3 and TRBJ2-3; 9 nucleotides agree with TRBD2. The germline V gene encodes CDR1 ENHRY and CDR2 SYGVKD. With 10 bases clipped from V and 2 bases from J, the junction kept 7 bases outside the gene matches. The CDR3 runs to 14 residues. The chain's CDR3 is CATTSGRPTDTQYF. In DNA, the CDR3 is TGTGCCACTACGAGCGGGAGGCCCACAGATACGCAGTATTTT.

This clonotype was recorded once. The chain uses TRBV29-1 and TRBJ1-2; a possible D gene is TRBD1 (6 bases). CDR1 is SQVTM and CDR2 is ANQGSEA in the germline V gene. The V end lost 7 bases, the J end lost 7 bases, and 16 bases lay between the germline ends. This CDR3 has 12 residues. This CDR3 is CSASGSDSGYTF. Written as DNA, the CDR3 is TGCAGCGCCTCAGGTTCGGACAGTGGCTACACCTTC.